The T cell receptor (beta chain) described here comes from a study of shared clonotypes between healthy human individuals. Between the trimmed V and J ends, which lost 5 bases and 0 bases, there was a span of 13 bases. The germline gives CDR1 MDHEN, CDR2 SYDVKM. There are 16 residues in the CDR3. Assay used: immunoSEQ multiplex PCR; TCRdb lists only in-frame clones, some missing. The repertoire holds about 640,000 clones, with around 72% as singletons. The sample taken for sequencing was memory CD4+ T cells sorted from blood. Subset specified: CD45RA-negative fraction. The genes are TRBV28 and TRBJ2-2; a possible D gene is TRBD1 (6 bases). The receptor's source is a woman aged 25 to 39 in good health. The CDR3 loop is CASSRAGAPNTGELFF. The CDR3 DNA is TGTGCCAGCAGTCGCGCAGGGGCCCCGAACACCGGGGAGCTGTTTTTT.